This record looks at one T cell receptor beta chain sequence and its context. One entry per CDR3 protein results from TCRdb running MiXCR on the RT-PCR reads. The table has hundreds of thousands of distinct CDR3 sequences, around 11% seen once; the top ten hold about a tenth. The entry originates in a study of response to subunit inactivated influenza vaccine. The CDR3 length is 16 residues. Germline-derived CDR1 and CDR2 are MNHEY and SVGAGI. V gave up 4 bases and J gave up 0 bases; unmatched junction bases: 4. The clonotype originates from a man aged 50 to 59 who received an inactivated influenza vaccine. The chain joins TRBV6-5 to TRBJ2-4; 9 bases are a match to TRBD2. This sample comprised PBMCs from blood, obtained on the day of vaccination. The CDR3 DNA follows: TGTGCCAGCAGTTGGGGTAGCGGGAGAGCCAAAAACATTCAGTACTTC. It translates to CASSWGSGRAKNIQYF.